A selection of T cell receptor beta chains follows, all from one sample in a study of molecular identifiers for immune sequencing clone quantification. Using its own MiXCR run on the PCR reads, TCRdb lists one record per CDR3 protein. Among about 640,000 distinct CDR3 sequences listed, 20% were seen once. Sequenced input: naive CD8+ T cells from blood, with Jurkat cell RNA spiked in. The origin of the receptors is a human donor in good health. Some libraries in this study had Jurkat cell RNA spiked in. CDR3s include the opening cysteine and the closing phenylalanine or tryptophan. The order of the fields is clone size, D gene, J gene, V gene, CDR3 DNA, CDR3 protein. The D gene is left open where the match is weak. For some rows the clone size is stated as once, few or many, or as a class when expanded; others skip it.

>many|NA|TRBJ2-7|TRBV30
TGTGCCTGGGGGACCTGGCGCAACGAGCAGTACTTC
CAWGTWRNEQYF
>many|NA|TRBJ2-7|TRBV7-9
TGTGCCAGCAGCTTAGCTACCCTCGAACGGGGGGAGCAGTACTTC
CASSLATLERGEQYF
>many|TRBD2|TRBJ2-3|TRBV20-1
TGCAGTGCTAGACCCGGACTAGCGGGAGGTGTGGTAGATACGCAGTATTTT
CSARPGLAGGVVDTQYF
>many|TRBD1|TRBJ2-7|TRBV5-6
TGTGCCAGCAGCATAGGACAGGCTATCTACGAGCAGTACTTC
CASSIGQAIYEQYF
>many|NA|TRBJ2-7|TRBV7-9
TGTGCCAGCAGCCCACCCCAGGAGGCGAGCTACGAGCAGTACTTC
CASSPPQEASYEQYF
>NA|NA|TRBJ2-3|TRBV27
TGTGCCAGCAGCAGCCTGGGGATGATGCCGACAGATACGCAGTATTTT
CASSSLGMMPTDTQYF
>NA|NA|TRBJ2-1|TRBV30
TGTGCCTGGAGTGGTTTCGGCCCTGTTTATCGGCCCGTCTCAGACAATGAGCAGTTCTTC
CAWSGFGPVYRPVSDNEQFF
>many|TRBD2|TRBJ2-3|TRBV5-6
TGTGCCAGCAGCCCTTGGGGACTAGCGGTCAACACAGATACGCAGTATTTT
CASSPWGLAVNTDTQYF
>NA|NA|TRBJ2-7|TRBV27
TGTGCCAACAGTAAGGGGCTAGGCGGTGCCTACGAGCAGTACTTC
CANSKGLGGAYEQYF
>many|NA|TRBJ2-2|TRBV19
TGTGCCAGTAGTATAGGGGGAACCGGGGAGCTGTTTTTT
CASSIGGTGELFF
>many|NA|TRBJ2-5|TRBV2
TGTGCCAGCAGCGAAGGGTGGGGGAGTCAAGAGACCCAGTACTTC
CASSEGWGSQETQYF
>NA|NA|TRBJ1-3|TRBV14
TGTGCCAGCAGCCACTCCATAGGCCTGACTGGAAACACCATATATTTT
CASSHSIGLTGNTIYF
>many|NA|TRBJ2-5|TRBV20-1
TGCAGTGCTAGAGGCGGATTCGAAGAGACCCAGTACTTC
CSARGGFEETQYF
>few|NA|TRBJ1-1|TRBV3-2
TGTGCCAGCAGCCAAGAAGTTTGGCGCGAGGGGAAGCAGACTGAAGCTTTCTTT
CASSQEVWREGKQTEAFF
>NA|NA|TRBJ2-2|TRBV6-2/TRBV6-3
TGTGCCAGCAGTTACGCCGACAGTGCAACGAACACCGGGGGGCTGTTTTTT
CASSYADSATNTGGLFF
>many|NA|TRBJ2-3|TRBV12-3/TRBV12-4
TGCGCCAGCAGCCCTGGCACTACAGATACGCAGTATTTT
CASSPGTTDTQYF
>many|NA|TRBJ2-7|TRBV20-1
TGCAGTGCGCCAGGACTATTCTCCTACGAGCAGTACTTC
CSAPGLFSYEQYF
>few|TRBD2|TRBJ2-5|TRBV20-1
TGCAGTGCTCTAATAGCGGGGGGACAAGAGACCCAGTACTTC
CSALIAGGQETQYF
>few|TRBD2|TRBJ2-1|TRBV6-2/TRBV6-3
TGTGCCAGCAGTTACATACGGGGGGGCCGCTACAATGAGCAGTTCTTC
CASSYIRGGRYNEQFF
>many|TRBD2|TRBJ2-3|TRBV7-9
TGTGCCAGCAGCAGCGTTTCCAGGACTAGCGGGGGGATTAGCACAGATACGCAGTATTTT
CASSSVSRTSGGISTDTQYF
>many|TRBD1|TRBJ2-2|TRBV5-1
TGCGCCAGCGAGACAGGGGATGGGACCGGGGAGCTGTTTTTT
CASETGDGTGELFF
>many|NA|TRBJ2-3|TRBV6-5
TGTGCCAGCAGTTACGCGGAGACAGATACGCAGTATTTT
CASSYAETDTQYF
>NA|TRBD1|TRBJ2-7|TRBV27
TGTGCCAGCAGTTTTACGACAGGGCGGGAGCAGTACTTC
CASSFTTGREQYF
>NA|TRBD1|TRBJ1-2|TRBV9
TGTGCCAGCAGCGTAGAGGGACAGGGGGCAAATGGCTACACCTTC
CASSVEGQGANGYTF
>few|NA|TRBJ2-7|TRBV4-1
TGCGCCAGCAGCCAAGATCCGAGATCACACTCCTACGAGCAGTACTTC
CASSQDPRSHSYEQYF
>many|NA|TRBJ2-1|TRBV20-1
TGCAGTGCTAGAGATTTGGCGGCCTCCTACAATGAGCAGTTCTTC
CSARDLAASYNEQFF
>many|TRBD2|TRBJ2-3|TRBV10-3
TGTGCCATCAGTGAGTCGTCCCCAGGACTAGCGGGAGCAGATACGCAGTATTTT
CAISESSPGLAGADTQYF
>many|NA|TRBJ2-7|TRBV14
TGTGCCAGCAGCCAAGGGGGGCAGCCCTACGAGCAGTACTTC
CASSQGGQPYEQYF
>NA|NA|TRBJ1-2|TRBV5-4
TGTGCCAGCGGCACAGGGAAAGGAAACTATGGCTACACCTTC
CASGTGKGNYGYTF
>NA|TRBD1|TRBJ2-2|TRBV7-9
TGTGCCGGCAGCTCGACAGGGTCCCCCCCCGGGGAGCTGTTTTTT
CAGSSTGSPPGELFF
>NA|NA|TRBJ2-7|TRBV30
TGTGCCTGGAGTGGTCCCAGGGAACCCTCCTACGAGCAGTACTTC
CAWSGPREPSYEQYF
>many|TRBD1|TRBJ2-7|TRBV28
TGTGCCAGCAGGACCCGGGACAGGGACTACGAGCAGTACTTC
CASRTRDRDYEQYF
>many|NA|TRBJ2-3|TRBV7-9
TGTGCCAGCAGACCCAGTTTTACAGATACGCAGTATTTT
CASRPSFTDTQYF
>NA|NA|TRBJ1-1|TRBV7-9
TGTGCCAGCAGTCTTACTGGGAGTGTGGCTTTCTTT
CASSLTGSVAFF
>few|NA|TRBJ2-7|TRBV7-9
TGTGCCAGCAGCTTGACATACGGAACCCGCTCCTACGAGCAGTACTTC
CASSLTYGTRSYEQYF
>many|NA|TRBJ1-5|TRBV20-1
TGCAGTGCTACGGCCCCTGGGGGGCGTCCTTATCAGCCCCAGCATTTT
CSATAPGGRPYQPQHF
>many|NA|TRBJ1-1|TRBV5-1
TGCGCCAGCAGACCGAGGACAGATTACACTGAAGCTTTCTTT
CASRPRTDYTEAFF
>many|TRBD1|TRBJ2-5|TRBV12-3/TRBV12-4
TGTGCCAGCAGCCGGGCGACAGGGGGAGTACAAGAGACCCAGTACTTC
CASSRATGGVQETQYF
>many|NA|TRBJ1-5|TRBV28
TGTGCCAGCAGTACCCCAGAGTATAGCAATCAGCCCCAGCATTTT
CASSTPEYSNQPQHF
>NA|TRBD2|TRBJ2-3|TRBV3-1
TGTGCCAGCAGCCAGGACACTAGCGGAGGCACAGATACGCAGTATTTT
CASSQDTSGGTDTQYF
>many|NA|TRBJ1-1|TRBV6-5
TGTGCCAGCAGTTACCGCTCGGGTGAAGCTTTCTTT
CASSYRSGEAFF
>NA|NA|TRBJ2-3|TRBV19
TGTGCCACGGAGGCCGACACAGATACGCAGTATTTT
CATEADTDTQYF
>many|NA|TRBJ2-5|TRBV15
TGTGCCACCAGCAGGGGACAAGAGACCCAGTACTTC
CATSRGQETQYF
>many|NA|TRBJ2-3|TRBV9
TGTGCCAGCAGCGTAAAGGGGATATCTAGCACAGATACGCAGTATTTT
CASSVKGISSTDTQYF
>many|NA|TRBJ1-2|TRBV6-2/TRBV6-3
TGTGCCAGCAGTTTGACAGTTGAATATGGCTACACCTTC
CASSLTVEYGYTF
>few|NA|TRBJ2-1|TRBV11-2
TGTGCCAGCAGCTTAGAGGATTTGGGAGGAGCGCTTCCCTCCAATGAGCAGTTCTTC
CASSLEDLGGALPSNEQFF
>many|NA|TRBJ2-7|TRBV5-8
TGTGCCAGCAGCTTGGATCCAAACTCCTACGAGCAGTACTTC
CASSLDPNSYEQYF
>many|NA|TRBJ2-1|TRBV7-9
TGTGCCAGCAGCTTAGTGGTACCGGGAACTGAGCAGTTCTTC
CASSLVVPGTEQFF
>many|TRBD1|TRBJ1-5|TRBV4-1
TGCGCCAGCAGCCAGGGACAGGGAGGGAATCAGCCCCAGCATTTT
CASSQGQGGNQPQHF
>many|TRBD1|TRBJ2-5|TRBV7-9
TGTGCCAGCAGCCAAGTGGGGCTCACAGGGGTAGAAGAGACCCAGTACTTC
CASSQVGLTGVEETQYF
>many|NA|TRBJ2-6|TRBV6-4
TGTGCCAGCATCCGATGCTCTGGGGCCAACGTCCTGACTTTC
CASIRCSGANVLTF
>few|TRBD1|TRBJ2-3|TRBV5-3
TGTGCCAGCAGCTTGGTTGCAGGGGGCTCGGCAGATACGCAGTATTTT
CASSLVAGGSADTQYF